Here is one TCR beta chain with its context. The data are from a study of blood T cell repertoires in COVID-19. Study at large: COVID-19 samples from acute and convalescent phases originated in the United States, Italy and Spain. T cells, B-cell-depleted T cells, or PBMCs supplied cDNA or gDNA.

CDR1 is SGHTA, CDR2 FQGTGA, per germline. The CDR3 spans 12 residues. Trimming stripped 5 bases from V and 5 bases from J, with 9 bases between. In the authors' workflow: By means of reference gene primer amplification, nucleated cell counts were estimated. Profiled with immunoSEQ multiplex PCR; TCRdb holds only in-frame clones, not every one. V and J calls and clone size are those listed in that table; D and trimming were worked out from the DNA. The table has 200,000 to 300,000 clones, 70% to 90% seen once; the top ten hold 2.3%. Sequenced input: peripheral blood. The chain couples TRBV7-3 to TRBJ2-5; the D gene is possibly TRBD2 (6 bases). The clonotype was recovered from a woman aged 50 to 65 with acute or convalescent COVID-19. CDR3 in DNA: TGTGCCAGCAGCGGTAGCGGTGAGACCCAGTACTTC. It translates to CASSGSGETQYF.